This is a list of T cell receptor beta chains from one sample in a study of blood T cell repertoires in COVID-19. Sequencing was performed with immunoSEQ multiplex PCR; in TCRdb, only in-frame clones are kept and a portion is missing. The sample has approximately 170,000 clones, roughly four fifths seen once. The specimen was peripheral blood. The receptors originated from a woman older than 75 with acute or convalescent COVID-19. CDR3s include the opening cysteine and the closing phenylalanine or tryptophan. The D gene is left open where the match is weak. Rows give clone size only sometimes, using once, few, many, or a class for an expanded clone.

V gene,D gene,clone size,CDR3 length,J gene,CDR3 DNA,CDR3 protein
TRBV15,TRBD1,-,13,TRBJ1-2,TGTGCCACCAGCATGGACAGGGGATATGGCTACACCTTC,CATSMDRGYGYTF
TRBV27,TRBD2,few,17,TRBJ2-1,TGTGCCAGCAGTTTCCTGGGACTAGCGGGAGACGGCAATGAGCAGTTCTTC,CASSFLGLAGDGNEQFF
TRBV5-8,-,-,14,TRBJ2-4,TGTGCCAGCAGCTTCCGGACAGAGCGGAGCATTCAGTACTTC,CASSFRTERSIQYF
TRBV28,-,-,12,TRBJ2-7,TGTGTTACAGGCAGGGACTCCTACGAGCAGTACTTC,CVTGRDSYEQYF
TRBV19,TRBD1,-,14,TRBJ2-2,TGTGCCAGTACTTGGGACAGGGTTACCGGGGAGCTGTTTTTT,CASTWDRVTGELFF
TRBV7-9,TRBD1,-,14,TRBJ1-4,TGTGCCAGCAGCCCCCCGGGACAGACAGAAAAACTGTTTTTT,CASSPPGQTEKLFF
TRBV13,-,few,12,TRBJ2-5,TGTGCCAGCAGCTTAGTCTTGGAGACCCAGTACTTC,CASSLVLETQYF
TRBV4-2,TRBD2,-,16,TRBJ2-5,TGTGCCAGCAGCCAAGATCCCGCGCGGGGGGGAGAGACCCAGTACTTC,CASSQDPARGGETQYF
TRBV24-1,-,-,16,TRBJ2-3,TGTGCCACCAGTGATTTGCTCGGGACTTCAACAGATACGCAGTATTTT,CATSDLLGTSTDTQYF
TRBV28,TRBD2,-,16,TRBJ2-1,TGTGCCAGCAGTTTAGTCCGGCGGGAGGGATACAATGAGCAGTTCTTC,CASSLVRREGYNEQFF
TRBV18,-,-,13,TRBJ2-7,TGTGCCAGCTCCTTACTAGCTCTCCACGAGCAGTACTTC,CASSLLALHEQYF
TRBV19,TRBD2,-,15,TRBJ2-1,TGTGCCAGTAGACCGAGGACTAGCCAGTACAATGAGCAGTTCTTC,CASRPRTSQYNEQFF
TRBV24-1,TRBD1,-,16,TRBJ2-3,TGTGCCACCACCCCGAAGAAGTCCGGGACAGGGCATACGCAGTATTTT,CATTPKKSGTGHTQYF